What follows are 17 T cell receptor beta chains derived from one specimen sequenced in a study of cytomegalovirus exposure and HLA in healthy donors. Here immunoSEQ multiplex PCR was the method, and the copy in TCRdb shows in-frame clones only, minus some. Of around 250,000 clones detected, 90% appear once; the ten largest clones hold approximately 0.34%. Sequencing used PBMCs. The receptors were gathered from a woman aged 18-30 years in good health and CMV-seronegative.

CDR3 region: CASSLGGGRHSSYEQYV. The CDR3 DNA sequence: TGTGCCAGCAGCTTAGGTGGAGGGCGCCATAGCTCCTACGAGCAGTACGTC. This chain uses TRBV11-2 with TRBJ2-7; maybe TRBD2 (6 bases). Germline assignment: CDR1 SGHAT and CDR2 FQNNGV. Trimming took off 1 base at V and 0 bases at J, with 16 bases between the two ends. CDR3 length: 17 amino acids.

The chain has TRBV27 and TRBJ2-7; 11 nucleotides align to TRBD2. Germline V CDR1 and CDR2: MNHEY, SMNVEV (reference sequence). V dropped 5 bases and J dropped 7; count of bases not matched to a gene: 4. CDR3 length: 13 amino acids. This chain's CDR3 is CASSGLAGGEQYV. DNA for the CDR3: TGTGCCAGCAGTGGACTAGCGGGTGGAGAGCAGTACGTC.

The gene calls are TRBV2 and TRBJ2-7; the D gene is possibly TRBD2 (5 bases). Germline assignment: CDR1 SNHLY and CDR2 FYNNEI. The CDR3 runs to 13 residues. Trimming left V 6 bases short and J 1 base short, with 10 bases between. CDR3 amino acids: CASRHRDSYEQYV. The DNA of the CDR3 is TGTGCCAGCAGACACCGGGATTCCTACGAGCAGTACGTC.

The chain has TRBV28 and TRBJ1-5, with 8 bases lining up with TRBD1. Per the germline V gene, CDR1 is MDHEN and CDR2 is SYDVKM. V shed 8 bases and J 4 bases; nucleotides not matched to a gene: 7. The CDR3 runs 14 residues. CDR3 DNA sequence: TGTGCCAGCCGCCAGGGGGCGCCGAATCAGCCCCAGCATTTT. This gives the protein CASRQGAPNQPQHF.

The rearrangement links TRBV6-5 to TRBJ2-3, with a weak D call TRBD1 (6 bases). V dropped 2 bases and J dropped 5 bases, with 11 bases sitting between them. Germline CDR1 reads MNHEY; CDR2 reads SVGAGI. The CDR3 length is 14 residues. Here the CDR3 DNA reads TGTGCCAGCAGTTACGGCAGGGGAGTAGATACGCAGTATTTT. This codes for CASSYGRGVDTQYF.

The chain joins TRBV6-6 to TRBJ2-5; 8 bases are shared with TRBD2. CDR1 and CDR2 from the germline V gene are MNHNY and SVGAGI (reference sequence). J lost 2 bases, V lost 5 bases, and 7 bases had no gene match. There are 15 residues in the CDR3. In DNA form, the CDR3 reads TGTGCCAGCAGTAAGCGGGGGAACCCGCAAGAGACCCAGTACTTC. It encodes CASSKRGNPQETQYF.

The chain is built from TRBV5-1 and TRBJ2-3; TRBD2 matches at 8 bases. Germline V gene sequence: CDR1 SGHRS, CDR2 YFSETQ. J was trimmed by 2 bases and V by 3 bases; bases with no gene match: 5. This CDR3 comprises 15 residues. The CDR3 DNA is TGCGCCAGCAGCTCGCAGCGGGAGATCACAGATACGCAGTATTTT. This encodes CASSSQREITDTQYF.

The chain combines TRBV6-6 with TRBJ2-3; 10 positions agree with TRBD1. V lost 6 bases to trimming and J lost 3 bases; unmatched junction nucleotides: 9. The V gene's germline CDR1 is MNHNY and CDR2 SVGAGI (reference sequence). This CDR3 is built from 16 residues. Written as DNA, the CDR3 is TGTGCCAGCAGGGACAACCGGGACAGGGGAACAGATACGCAGTATTTT. This encodes CASRDNRDRGTDTQYF.

V and J are TRBV14 and TRBJ2-7, with 10 positions matching TRBD1. V shed 4 bases and J 4 bases; nucleotides not matched to a gene: 7. This CDR3 comprises 15 residues. Germline CDR1 reads SGHDN; CDR2 reads FVKESK. The CDR3, as DNA: TGTGCCAGCAGCCCCTCCGGGACAGGGGTTTACGAGCAGTACGTC. It is translated as CASSPSGTGVYEQYV.

This rearrangement joins TRBV27 to TRBJ2-7, with 7 bases that match TRBD1. CDR1 and CDR2 from the germline V gene are MNHEY and SMNVEV (reference sequence). The CDR3 runs to 17 residues. V was pared by 4 bases and J by 3 bases, with 15 bases of the junction left unmatched. This chain's CDR3 is CASSSFVVERGLYEQYF. CDR3 nucleotide sequence: TGTGCCAGCAGTTCCTTCGTAGTAGAAAGGGGGCTCTACGAGCAGTACTTC.

This clone was observed a single time. This rearrangement joins TRBV7-2 to TRBJ1-6, with D possibly being TRBD1 (6 bases). This CDR3 has 17 residues. The V end lost 5 bases, the J end lost 7 bases, and 21 bases lay between the germline ends. CDR1 is SGHTA and CDR2 is FQGNSA in the germline V gene. CDR3 DNA sequence: TGTGCCAGCAGCCTATCCCTCCCGGACAGTGAGAATTCACCCCTCCACTTT. This translates into CASSLSLPDSENSPLHF. Combining the CDR3 with reference TRBV7-2 and TRBJ1-6 gives the whole variable domain GAGVSQSPSNKVTEKGKDVELRCDPISGHTALYWYRQSLGQGLEFLIYFQGNSAPDKSGLPSDRFSAERTGGSVSTLTIQRTQQEDSAVYLCASSLSLPDSENSPLHFGNGTRLTVT.

The CDR3 region is CASSERQVMTQHF. The CDR3 DNA reads TGTGCCAGCAGTGAACGTCAGGTCATGACCCAGCATTTT. This chain links TRBV2 with TRBJ1-5; D remains unclear. V lost 2 bases, J lost 11 bases, and 13 bases lay in between. The V gene's germline CDR1 is SNHLY and CDR2 FYNNEI. The CDR3 is made up of 13 amino acids.

In this sample, this clone turned up a few times. The chain couples TRBV18 to TRBJ2-7; TRBD1 might be the D (5 bases). Germline V CDR1 and CDR2: KGHSH, LQKENI. V lost 3 bases to trimming and J lost 0 bases, with 12 bases between them. The length of the CDR3 is 15 residues. The CDR3 nucleotides are TGTGCCAGCTCACCTGGGGCGACGAGCTCCTACGAGCAGTACTTC. Its translation: CASSPGATSSYEQYF.

The V call is TRBV7-8, the J call TRBJ2-5, with TRBD2 identical over 7 bases. The trim removed 5 bases at V and 5 bases at J, leaving 11 bases unmatched. The CDR3 spans 15 residues. The germline gives CDR1 SGHVS, CDR2 FQNEAQ. The chain's CDR3 is CASSPLGGLTETQYF. As DNA, the CDR3 is TGTGCCAGCAGCCCCTTGGGGGGGTTAACGGAGACCCAGTACTTC. Filled out from reference TRBV7-8 and TRBJ2-5, the complete variable domain reads GAGVSQSPRYKVAKRGQDVALRCDPISGHVSLFWYQQALGQGPEFLTYFQNEAQLDKSGLPSDRFFAERPEGSVSTLKIQRTQQEDSAVYLCASSPLGGLTETQYFGPGTRLLVL.

There are a few counts of this clone. The rearrangement uses TRBV30 and TRBJ2-7; TRBD1 matches at 8 bases. V lost 3 bases and J lost 2; bases outside the gene matches: 12. From germline, CDR1 is GTSNPN and CDR2 SVGIG (reference sequence). This CDR3 has 16 residues. As DNA, the CDR3 is TGTGCCTGGAGGAACACTGGACAGGGTGGAACCTACGAGCAGTACTTC. Its protein product is CAWRNTGQGGTYEQYF.

V is TRBV9 and J is TRBJ1-2, with TRBD1 matching over 7 bases. The V segment lost 3 bases and the J segment 6 bases; nucleotides outside the gene matches: 8. The CDR3 totals 14 residues. The germline gives CDR1 SGDLS, CDR2 YYNGEE. DNA for the CDR3: TGTGCCAGCAGCGATGCCGGGGACAGCCATGGCTACACCTTC. Translating gives CASSDAGDSHGYTF. Filled out from reference TRBV9 and TRBJ1-2, the complete variable domain reads DSGVTQTPKHLITATGQRVTLRCSPRSGDLSVYWYQQSLDQGLQFLIQYYNGEERAKGNILERFSAQQFPDLHSELNLSSLELGDSALYFCASSDAGDSHGYTFGSGTRLTVV.

This sequence joins TRBV7-6 and TRBJ2-3; TRBD2 might be the D (5 bases). This CDR3 has 13 amino acids. Between the trimmed V and J ends, which lost 0 bases and 6 bases, there was a span of 7 bases. The germline V gene has CDR1 SGHVS and CDR2 FNYEAQ. In nucleotides, the CDR3 is TGTGCCAGCAGCTTAGCGCGCGGGGATACGCAGTATTTT. This sequence encodes CASSLARGDTQYF.